These T cell receptor beta chains were read from a single sample in a study of CD8+CD57+ T cells in acquired aplastic anemia. TCRdb processed the reads anew with MiXCR; each CDR3 protein has one entry. The sample has approximately 180,000 distinct CDR3 sequences, 40% to 50% seen once; the top ten hold more than 0.85%. What was sequenced was sorted CD4+, CD8+, or CD8+CD57+ T cells (not recorded which) from PBMCs. The receptor source for this set is a human donor with aplastic anemia. Each CDR3 is given with its conserved first and last residue. D genes are given only for firm matches. Only some rows state a clone size, as once, few, many or a class for expanded clones.

size	V	J	D	DNA	CDR3
NA	TRBV11-2	TRBJ2-7	TRBD2	TGTGCCAGCAGCTTAGATCATGGGACTAGAGCCTACGAGCAGTACTTC	CASSLDHGTRAYEQYF
many	TRBV19	TRBJ1-1	TRBD1	TGTGCCAGTAAGGGGAGAACAGGGGTGGAGGGGACTGAAGCTTTCTTT	CASKGRTGVEGTEAFF
many	TRBV6-4	TRBJ2-7	TRBD2	TGTGCCAGCAGCCACGCTAGCGGGGTGAACTACGAGCAGTACTTC	CASSHASGVNYEQYF
many	TRBV4-1	TRBJ2-1	NA	TGCGCCAGCAGCGAGCAACGGTCTTCCTACAATGAGCAGTTCTTC	CASSEQRSSYNEQFF
NA	TRBV10-3	TRBJ1-1	NA	TGTGCCATCAGTGAGTCTCGAATTGAAGCTTTCTTT	CAISESRIEAFF
many	TRBV7-2	TRBJ2-7	TRBD2	TGTGCCAGCAGCACCTATAGCGGGGGGGCCTACGAGCAGTACTTC	CASSTYSGGAYEQYF
NA	TRBV20-1	TRBJ2-7	TRBD2	TGCAGCGCTCGAAGGTTAGCGGGGGGATTCTCCTACGAGCAGTACTTC	CSARRLAGGFSYEQYF
NA	TRBV6-4	TRBJ2-3	NA	TGTGCCAGCAGTGGACAGGGCACAGATACGCAGTATTTT	CASSGQGTDTQYF
few	TRBV20-1	TRBJ2-7	TRBD1	TGCAGTGCTAGAGCACGGGACAGCTACGAGCAGTACTTC	CSARARDSYEQYF
once	TRBV9	TRBJ1-1	TRBD1	TGTGCCAGCAGCGGATCCGGGACAGGGGTTGAAGCTTTCTTT	CASSGSGTGVEAFF
many	TRBV7-2	TRBJ1-5	TRBD1	TGTGCCAGCAGCCGGGGACAGGGAACCAATCAGCCCCAGCATTTT	CASSRGQGTNQPQHF
many	TRBV15	TRBJ1-1	NA	TGTGCCACCAGCGAACAGGGTAACACTGAAGCTTTCTTT	CATSEQGNTEAFF
many	TRBV6-1	TRBJ1-1	NA	TGTGCCAGCAGTGACCGGGTAATGAACACTGAAGCTTTCTTT	CASSDRVMNTEAFF
NA	TRBV24-1	TRBJ2-5	TRBD2	TGTGCCACCAGTGATTTCAGGCTAGCGGGACTTCAAGAGACCCAGTACTTC	CATSDFRLAGLQETQYF
NA	TRBV6-1	TRBJ1-5	NA	TGTGCCAGCAGTGAGGACGTTAGCAATCAGCCCCAGCATTTT	CASSEDVSNQPQHF
many	TRBV20-1	TRBJ2-3	TRBD2	TGCAGTGCTATGGCGGGGGGAAGCACAGATACGCAGTATTTT	CSAMAGGSTDTQYF
NA	TRBV20-1	TRBJ2-1	NA	TGCAGTGCTAGAAGAGCCAATGAGCAGTTCTTC	CSARRANEQFF
few	TRBV20-1	TRBJ2-5	TRBD2	TGCAGTGTGCGGGGGGGCCAAGAGACCCAGTACTTC	CSVRGGQETQYF
many	TRBV6-1	TRBJ1-4	TRBD1	TGTGCCAGCAAGACAGGGGGTGTCACTAATGAAAAACTGTTTTTT	CASKTGGVTNEKLFF
NA	TRBV2	TRBJ2-7	TRBD2	TGTGCCAGCAGTGAGGCTAGCGGGGCCTACGAGCAGTACTTC	CASSEASGAYEQYF
many	TRBV20-1	TRBJ1-3	TRBD1	TGCAGTGCTACGGACAGGGCAAGCTCTGGAAACACCATATATTTT	CSATDRASSGNTIYF
many	TRBV20-1	TRBJ1-2	NA	TGCAGTGCTTCCCTGACTAGGACGGGGTTGGGTGGCTACACCTTC	CSASLTRTGLGGYTF
many	TRBV15	TRBJ2-7	NA	TGTGCCACCAGCAGAGATTGGAGGGCAGGGGAGCAGTACTTC	CATSRDWRAGEQYF
NA	TRBV20-1	TRBJ1-5	NA	TGCAGTGCTAGAGATGGGGGACAAGTCAATCAGCCCCAGCATTTT	CSARDGGQVNQPQHF
many	TRBV15	TRBJ1-2	NA	TGTGCCACCAGCAGAGCGCTCGGGGGGGTAGGTGGTGGCTACACCTTC	CATSRALGGVGGGYTF
few	TRBV10-3	TRBJ2-1	NA	TGTGCCTCACACGGAGGGCAGAGCTCCTACAATGAGCAGTTCTTC	CASHGGQSSYNEQFF
many	TRBV4-2	TRBJ1-6	TRBD1	TGTGCCAGCAGCCCCGGACAGGTGTATAATTCACCCCTCCACTTT	CASSPGQVYNSPLHF
NA	TRBV20-1	TRBJ2-7	NA	TGCAGTGCTAGGAGGGGGAGGCACGAGCAGTACTTC	CSARRGRHEQYF
few	TRBV10-3	TRBJ2-1	NA	TGTGCCATCAAACCGTCCAACTCCTACAATGAGCAGTTCTTC	CAIKPSNSYNEQFF
many	TRBV4-2	TRBJ2-5	NA	TGTGCCAGCAGCCAACAACCGGGACCACAAGAGACCCAGTACTTC	CASSQQPGPQETQYF
NA	TRBV2	TRBJ1-2	NA	TGTGCCAGCAGACAGGGTCTATCATATGGCTACACCTTC	CASRQGLSYGYTF
many	TRBV20-1	TRBJ2-3	NA	TGCAGTGCTAGAGGGGGGCCAGATTTCACAGATACGCAGTATTTT	CSARGGPDFTDTQYF
NA	TRBV29-1	TRBJ2-7	NA	TGCAGCGTTGAAACGGAAGGGGGGAGCTCCTACGAGCAGTACTTC	CSVETEGGSSYEQYF
many	TRBV2	TRBJ2-1	NA	TGTGCCAGCAGTGAAGAGAGGGCGCGGGCGCAGTTCTTC	CASSEERARAQFF
many	TRBV20-1	TRBJ1-6	TRBD1	TGCAGTGCTGTGACAGGGGTAGGTTCACCCCTCCACTTT	CSAVTGVGSPLHF
many	TRBV11-2	TRBJ1-6	NA	TGTGCCAGCACAGCTTATACCGTGAATTCACCCCTCCACTTT	CASTAYTVNSPLHF
few	TRBV2	TRBJ1-6	TRBD1	TGTGCCAGCAGCATAGGACAGGGAGAATCACCCCTCCACTTT	CASSIGQGESPLHF
NA	TRBV29-1	TRBJ2-1	TRBD1	TGCAGCGCAAAGACAGGGCATGACAATGAGCAGTTCTTC	CSAKTGHDNEQFF
NA	TRBV24-1	TRBJ2-7	NA	TGTGCCACCAGTGATTGGACTCGGGAGCAGTACTTC	CATSDWTREQYF
NA	TRBV20-1	TRBJ1-1	NA	TGCAGTGCTCCCTTGGAGGGGGGGCACACTGAAGCTTTCTTT	CSAPLEGGHTEAFF
NA	TRBV29-1	TRBJ1-1	TRBD1	TGCAGCGTTGGGGACAGGCAAAACACTGAAGCTTTCTTT	CSVGDRQNTEAFF
NA	TRBV11-2	TRBJ2-3	NA	TGTGCCAGCAGCTTAGGATACACAGATACGCAGTATTTT	CASSLGYTDTQYF
many	TRBV15	TRBJ2-3	NA	TGTGCCACCAGCAGAGATGGGGTAGAAAGCACAGATACGCAGTATTTT	CATSRDGVESTDTQYF
many	TRBV6-1	TRBJ2-7	TRBD1	TGTGCCAGCAGTAACGGGGGGACAGGGCGGTACGAGCAGTACTTC	CASSNGGTGRYEQYF
many	TRBV20-1	TRBJ2-3	NA	TGCAGTGCTACGGACTTAACAGATACGCAGTATTTT	CSATDLTDTQYF
many	TRBV7-8	TRBJ1-1	NA	TGTGCCAGCAGCTACAGCCCCGGGACGGTGAACACTGAAGCTTTCTTT	CASSYSPGTVNTEAFF
many	TRBV24-1	TRBJ2-5	NA	TGTGCCACCAGTGATCCGTCGGAGTATCGGGAGACCCAGTACTTC	CATSDPSEYRETQYF
NA	TRBV19	TRBJ2-5	TRBD2	TGTGCCAGTAGTATGAGGAATGGGACTAGCGGGGGTTACCGAGAGACCCAGTACTTC	CASSMRNGTSGGYRETQYF
NA	TRBV10-3	TRBJ1-1	TRBD1	TGTGCCACGGGACAGAAAAACACTGAAGCTTTCTTT	CATGQKNTEAFF
NA	TRBV2	TRBJ2-3	NA	TGTGCCAGCAAGCCTCGGGATGAGACGCAGTATTTT	CASKPRDETQYF
NA	TRBV7-9	TRBJ2-7	TRBD2	TGTGCCAGCAGCTTAGATGTCGGGGGGGATTACGAGCAGTACTTC	CASSLDVGGDYEQYF
many	TRBV15	TRBJ1-4	NA	TGTGCCACCAGTACCCTTCAGGGTAGGGAACTGTTTTTT	CATSTLQGRELFF
NA	TRBV10-3	TRBJ1-3	NA	TGTGCCATCAGACAAGACAGTACTGGGCTCTCTGGAAACACCATATATTTT	CAIRQDSTGLSGNTIYF
NA	TRBV2	TRBJ2-7	TRBD2	TGTGCCAGCAGTGAACAGGCTGGGAGGGGCAAGCAGTACTTC	CASSEQAGRGKQYF
many	TRBV6-1	TRBJ2-7	NA	TGTGCCAGCAGCGTGTGGGACAGCGGGTCCTACGAGCAGTACTTC	CASSVWDSGSYEQYF
NA	TRBV10-3	TRBJ2-5	NA	TGTGCCGTCGGCGGACAAATCGGAGTTGACCAAGAGACCCAGTACTTC	CAVGGQIGVDQETQYF
few	TRBV3-1	TRBJ2-1	NA	TGTGCCAGCAGCCGGACGAAGGTCCGCCCGTACAATGAGCAGTTCTTC	CASSRTKVRPYNEQFF
many	TRBV6-5	TRBJ2-7	NA	TGTGCCAGCAGTTACTCGGGAGGGTCAGGGGGCTTGTCCTACGAGCAGTACTTC	CASSYSGGSGGLSYEQYF